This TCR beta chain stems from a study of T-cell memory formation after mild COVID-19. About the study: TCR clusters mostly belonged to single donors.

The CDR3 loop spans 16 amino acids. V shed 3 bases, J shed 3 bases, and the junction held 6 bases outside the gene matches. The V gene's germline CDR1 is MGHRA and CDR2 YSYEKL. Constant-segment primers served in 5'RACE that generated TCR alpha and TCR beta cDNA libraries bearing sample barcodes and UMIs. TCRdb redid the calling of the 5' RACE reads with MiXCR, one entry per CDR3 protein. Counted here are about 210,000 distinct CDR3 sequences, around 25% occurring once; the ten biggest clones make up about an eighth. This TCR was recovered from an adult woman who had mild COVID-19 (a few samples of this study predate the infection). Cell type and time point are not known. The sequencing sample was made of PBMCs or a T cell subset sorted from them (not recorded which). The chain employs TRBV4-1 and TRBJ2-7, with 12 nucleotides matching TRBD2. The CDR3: CASSQGLGLAGYEQYF. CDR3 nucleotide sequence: TGCGCCAGCAGCCAGGGACTGGGACTAGCGGGCTACGAGCAGTACTTC.